This T cell receptor beta chain was sequenced during a study of blood T cell repertoires in COVID-19. Overall study context: Donors in the United States, Italy and Spain gave samples during acute or convalescent COVID-19.

Some clones are missing from TCRdb's copy, which holds only in-frame ones; the method was immunoSEQ multiplex PCR. The sample holds approximately 310,000 clones, approximately 83% seen once. The specimen sequenced was PBMCs or T cells enriched from blood (not recorded which). The sequence came from a man younger than 45 who had recovered from COVID-19.

The chain's CDR3 is CASSFPGSSGANVLTF. Written as DNA, the CDR3 is TGTGCCAGCAGCTTTCCGGGGAGCTCTGGGGCCAACGTCCTGACTTTC. This sequence joins TRBV7-9 and TRBJ2-6; TRBD2 might be the D (5 bases). The germline gives CDR1 SEHNR, CDR2 FQNEAQ (reference sequence). The CDR3 consists of 16 residues. The V end lost 3 bases, the J end lost 0 bases, and 9 bases lay between the germline ends.